This TCR beta chain stems from a study of vaccination and CD4 T cells after COVID-19. To note about this clonotype: Its antigen is not identified.

Germline V lookup: CDR1 SGDLS, CDR2 YYNGEE. Germline trimming cut 4 bases from V and 5 bases from J; bases unmatched to any gene: 18. CDR3 size: 19 residues. Scientists ran DNA taken from cultured CD4+ T cells through the Oncomine TCR Beta short-read assay for sequencing. MiXCR was run by TCRdb on the PCR reads, yielding one entry per CDR3 protein. The profile shows around 18,000 distinct CDR3 sequences, about 56% of them singletons. Treatment denoted: approximately nine-day PBMC culture with coronavirus spike peptide pools or control peptides (ViraFEST assay). Half the growth medium was swapped for new IL-2 medium on days 3 and 7. Upon completion of 10 days of culture, CD4+ T cells were isolated via negative selection.

Input material: CD4+ T cells from blood, cultured in vitro. The TCR was taken from a human donor who had recovered from COVID-19. The chain couples TRBV9 to TRBJ2-2; 9 bases fit TRBD2. The CDR3 sequence: CASSRRGGGGPSWTGELFF. The CDR3 DNA sequence: TGTGCCAGCAGCCGGAGGGGCGGGGGGGGCCCATCGTGGACCGGGGAGCTGTTTTTT.